One and the same sample provided the 27 T cell receptor beta chains below, sequenced in a study of blood T cell repertoires in COVID-19. Clones were read by immunoSEQ multiplex PCR, and TCRdb kept only the in-frame ones, dropping some. Among fewer than 200,000 clones, about 80% were seen once, and the ten largest hold approximately 7.3%. The specimen sequenced was peripheral blood. The receptors shown here come from a human donor in a cohort sampled during active COVID-19.

The V call is TRBV6-5, the J call TRBJ2-3, with D possibly TRBD2 on 7 matching bases. The V gene lost 7 bases and the J gene lost 2 bases, with 10 bases spanning the gap. The CDR3 spans 13 residues. Germline CDR1 is MNHEY and CDR2 is SVGAGI. CDR3 amino acids: CASKGGLTDTQYF. The CDR3 bases are TGTGCCAGCAAGGGGGGGCTCACAGATACGCAGTATTTT.

The chain couples TRBV5-5 to TRBJ2-3; 13 bases match TRBD2. CDR1 is SGHKS, CDR2 YYEKEE, per germline (reference sequence). This CDR3 comprises 16 residues. Germline trimming cut 4 bases from V and 6 bases from J; bases unmatched to any gene: 8. The DNA of the CDR3 is TGTGCCAGCAGCATCTTACTAGCGGGGGGGCCCGATACGCAGTATTTT. Protein: CASSILLAGGPDTQYF.

The J gene is TRBJ2-7, the V gene TRBV18; the match to TRBD1 covers 12 bases. The V and J ends lost 0 bases and 7 bases, in that order; junction bases with no gene match: 4. CDR3 size: 15 residues. Per germline, CDR1 KGHSH and CDR2 LQKENI. The CDR3 sequence: CASSPPGTGGQEQYF. DNA for the CDR3: TGTGCCAGCTCACCACCCGGGACAGGGGGCCAGGAGCAGTACTTC.

This chain uses TRBV6-6 with TRBJ2-5; D is unresolved. The CDR3 runs to 12 residues. Between the trimmed V and J ends, which lost 0 bases and 5 bases, there was a span of 4 bases. The germline CDR1 and CDR2 sequences are MNHNY and SVGAGI (reference sequence). Written as DNA, the CDR3 is TGTGCCAGCAGTTACTCCCAGGAGACCCAGTACTTC. It specifies CASSYSQETQYF.

The chain has TRBV10-3 and TRBJ1-5; TRBD1 is a possible D gene (5 bases). V lost 0 bases and J lost 2, with 8 bases in between. Per germline, CDR1 ENHRY and CDR2 SYGVKD. The CDR3 spans 15 residues. The CDR3 here is CAISESKGGNQPQHF. For the CDR3, the DNA is TGTGCCATCAGTGAGTCGAAAGGGGGCAATCAGCCCCAGCATTTT.

The chain uses TRBV19 and TRBJ1-6; 7 bases are shared with TRBD1. V lost 6 bases to trimming and J lost 6 bases; unmatched junction nucleotides: 2. CDR1 and CDR2 (germline): LNHDA, SQIVND (reference sequence). There are 13 residues in the CDR3. CDR3 amino acids: CASSGQVNSPLHF. The CDR3 nucleotides are TGTGCCAGTAGCGGACAGGTTAATTCACCCCTCCACTTT.

The chain combines TRBV19 with TRBJ1-1; maybe TRBD1 (5 bases). Germline V lookup: CDR1 LNHDA, CDR2 SQIVND (reference sequence). The CDR3 has 14 amino acids. The V gene lost 8 bases and the J gene lost 4 bases, with 17 bases spanning the gap. The CDR3 DNA reads as TGTGCCAGTCTCGCCGGACGGGGGTTCACTGAAGCTTTCTTT. Translation: CASLAGRGFTEAFF.

This chain uses TRBV5-5 with TRBJ1-2; TRBD1 is a possible D gene (6 bases). Germline V gives CDR1 SGHKS, CDR2 YYEKEE (reference sequence). V lost 4 bases to trimming and J lost 5 bases, with 15 bases between them. The CDR3 spans 14 residues. The CDR3 bases are TGTGCCAGCAGCCTTGGGGACAAGTCTTATGGCTACACCTTC. The encoded protein is CASSLGDKSYGYTF.

This clone has only a few counts. The chain joins TRBV30 to TRBJ2-2; 9 bases match TRBD1. The length of the CDR3 is 13 residues. V lost 5 bases to trimming and J lost 6 bases; unmatched junction nucleotides: 4. Germline V gene data show CDR1 as GTSNPN and CDR2 as SVGIG (reference sequence). In nucleotides, the CDR3 is TGTGCCTGGGGGACAGGGATCGCCGGGGAGCTGTTTTTT. It specifies CAWGTGIAGELFF. The whole variable domain, remainder taken from reference TRBV30 and TRBJ2-2, is SQTIHQWPATLVQPVGSPLSLECTVEGTSNPNLYWYRQAAGRGLQLLFYSVGIGQISSEVPQNLSASRPQDRQFILSSKKLLLSDSGFYLCAWGTGIAGELFFGEGSRLTVL.

V is TRBV29-1 and J is TRBJ2-5; 7 bases line up with TRBD1. Germline CDR1 is SQVTM and CDR2 is ANQGSEA. Losses at the gene ends were 8 bases for V and 1 base for J; bases not matched to a gene: 4. The CDR3 has 12 residues. CDR3 DNA sequence: TGCAGCTACGGGACAGCCCAAGAGACCCAGTACTTC. Protein: CSYGTAQETQYF.

The genes are TRBV2 and TRBJ1-5; no reliable D call. V gave up 6 bases and J gave up 0 bases, with 3 bases separating them. The CDR3 consists of 12 residues. Germline loops: CDR1 SNHLY, CDR2 FYNNEI. The CDR3: CASSVSNQPQHF. In DNA form, the CDR3 reads TGTGCCAGCAGCGTTAGCAATCAGCCCCAGCATTTT.

The CDR3 here is CASSFGTGGLMNTEAFF. CDR3 nucleotide sequence: TGCGCCAGCAGCTTTGGGACAGGGGGCTTGATGAACACTGAAGCTTTCTTT. This chain joins TRBV5-1 and TRBJ1-1; 12 nucleotides align to TRBD1. Trimming took 2 bases from V and 0 from J; bases not matched to a gene: 5. The CDR3 length is 17 residues. Germline V gene data show CDR1 as SGHRS and CDR2 as YFSETQ.

This rearrangement joins TRBV6-5 to TRBJ1-4, with unresolved D. In germline, CDR1 is MNHEY, CDR2 SVGAGI. There are 14 residues in the CDR3. The V and J ends lost 9 bases and 0 bases respectively, with 11 bases between them. The CDR3 protein is CASKITATNEKLFF. In DNA form, the CDR3 reads TGTGCCAGTAAGATCACGGCAACTAATGAAAAACTGTTTTTT.

The rearrangement links TRBV11-3 to TRBJ2-2; D is perhaps TRBD2 (7 bases). Germline CDR1 is SGHNT and CDR2 is YENEEA. The CDR3 is 20 amino acids. V dropped 4 bases and J dropped 0 bases, with 24 bases sitting between them. CDR3 in amino acids: CASSSPRGGGTPANTGELFF. CDR3 DNA: TGTGCCAGCAGCTCCCCACGGGGAGGGGGAACCCCAGCGAACACCGGGGAGCTGTTTTTT.

The sample holds one count of this clone. The chain recombines TRBV6-5 with TRBJ1-1; D uncertain. The germline V gene has CDR1 MNHEY and CDR2 SVGAGI. This CDR3 has 15 residues. V shed 2 bases and J shed 0 bases, with 10 bases lying between them. DNA of the CDR3: TGTGCCAGCAGTTACCAGGCGGGTATGAACACTGAAGCTTTCTTT. Its protein product is CASSYQAGMNTEAFF.

The genes are TRBV19 and TRBJ2-3, with 8 bases lining up with TRBD1. Germline assignment: CDR1 LNHDA and CDR2 SQIVND (reference sequence). The CDR3 length is 15 residues. With V trimmed by 5 bases and J by 2 bases, 6 bases remained unmatched. The CDR3 nucleotides are TGTGCCAGTAGTCCCCGACAGGGGAACACAGATACGCAGTATTTT. It is translated as CASSPRQGNTDTQYF.

The chain joins TRBV12-5 to TRBJ2-3, with TRBD2 identical over 12 bases. This CDR3 has 18 amino acids. CDR1 and CDR2 from the germline V gene are LGHNT and FRNRAP. V lost 0 bases, J lost 4 bases, and 8 bases stayed unmatched. The CDR3, as DNA: TGTGCTAGTGGTTTGGTCTCTAGCGGGGGGGCCGGAGCAGATACGCAGTATTTT. As protein: CASGLVSSGGAGADTQYF.

The genes are TRBV10-1 and TRBJ2-2; 9 nucleotides line up with TRBD1. After removal of 6 bases from V and 1 base from J, the junction contained 3 bases not matched to a gene. From germline, CDR1 is WNHNN and CDR2 SYGVQD (reference sequence). This CDR3 has 15 amino acids. The CDR3 here is CASSPGQGNTGELFF. The CDR3 bases are TGCGCCAGCAGCCCGGGACAGGGGAACACCGGGGAGCTGTTTTTT.

The chain links TRBV12-3 or TRBV12-4 to TRBJ2-7; D might be TRBD2 (6 bases). The V end lost 6 bases, the J end lost 4 bases, and 13 bases lay between the germline ends. The CDR3 runs 13 residues. The CDR3 DNA sequence: TGTGCCAGCAGGAATGGGACTCAATACGAGCAGTACTTC. As protein: CASRNGTQYEQYF.

The chain uses TRBV10-1 and TRBJ2-1; D is perhaps TRBD1 (6 bases). Per the germline V gene, CDR1 is WNHNN and CDR2 is SYGVQD (reference sequence). V was pared by 4 bases and J by 8 bases, with 12 bases between. CDR3 length: 13 residues. The CDR3 region is CASSGEQGYEQFF. CDR3 coding DNA: TGCGCCAGCAGTGGGGAACAGGGTTATGAGCAGTTCTTC.

The V call is TRBV5-1, the J call TRBJ2-7; weak D call: TRBD1 (6 bases). This CDR3 has 15 amino acids. Per germline, CDR1 SGHRS and CDR2 YFSETQ. Trimming took 0 bases from V and 5 from J, leaving 15 bases between them. The CDR3 nucleotides are TGCGCCAGCAGCTTGGTAGCAGGGGATAGTAACGAGCAGTACTTC. Protein: CASSLVAGDSNEQYF.

The rearrangement joins TRBV6-5 to TRBJ2-7; tentative D call: TRBD2 (6 bases). V shed 7 bases and J shed 0 bases, with 16 bases lying between them. Germline loops: CDR1 MNHEY, CDR2 SVGAGI. This CDR3 contains 15 residues. CDR3 in DNA: TGTGCCAGCACGGGGGAAGGCGGACTCTCCTACGAGCAGTACTTC. Translating gives CASTGEGGLSYEQYF.

The genes are TRBV7-2 and TRBJ2-5; D is perhaps TRBD1 (5 bases). Germline CDR1 SGHTA, CDR2 FQGNSA. V was cut by 1 base and J by 2 bases, with 8 bases left in between. The CDR3 sequence is 14 residues long. CDR3 sequence: CASSLGQRQETQYF. In DNA, the CDR3 is TGTGCCAGCAGCTTAGGACAGCGTCAAGAGACCCAGTACTTC. Filled out from reference TRBV7-2 and TRBJ2-5, the complete variable domain reads GAGVSQSPSNKVTEKGKDVELRCDPISGHTALYWYRQSLGQGLEFLIYFQGNSAPDKSGLPSDRFSAERTGGSVSTLTIQRTQQEDSAVYLCASSLGQRQETQYFGPGTRLLVL.

This clone was observed a few times. The chain combines TRBV29-1 with TRBJ1-1, with TRBD1 identical over 10 bases. Germline CDR1 and CDR2: SQVTM and ANQGSEA. This CDR3 has 14 amino acids. Germline trimming cut 7 bases from V and 2 bases from J; bases unmatched to any gene: 7. The CDR3, as DNA: TGCAGCGCCGGACAGGGGGAGGGTAACACTGAAGCTTTCTTT. Translated, it gives CSAGQGEGNTEAFF.

Written as DNA, the CDR3 is TGTGCCAGCAGCTTAGGCCTTGGGACAGCGAACACTGAAGCTTTCTTT. Its protein product is CASSLGLGTANTEAFF. The chain has TRBV13 and TRBJ1-1; 7 bases are shared with TRBD1. From germline, CDR1 is PRHDT and CDR2 FYEKMQ (reference sequence). The CDR3 totals 16 residues. V shed 0 bases, J shed 1 base, and the junction held 5 bases outside the gene matches.

The genes are TRBV28 and TRBJ2-7; 9 nucleotides match TRBD2. J gave up 5 bases and V 3 bases, and 14 bases lay outside the gene matches. The CDR3 is 17 amino acids. CDR1 is MDHEN and CDR2 is SYDVKM in the germline V gene. CDR3 residues: CASSFVLVAGEINEQYF. In DNA form, the CDR3 reads TGTGCCAGCAGTTTTGTCCTTGTAGCGGGGGAGATCAACGAGCAGTACTTC.

V is TRBV27 and J is TRBJ1-6; TRBD1 is a possible D gene (5 bases). The CDR3 has 14 amino acids. From germline, CDR1 is MNHEY and CDR2 SMNVEV (reference sequence). Trimming cost V 1 base and J 9 bases, with 10 bases left between them. CDR3 amino acids: CASSLWAGGSPLHF. Written as DNA, the CDR3 is TGTGCCAGCAGTTTATGGGCCGGGGGTTCACCCCTCCACTTT.